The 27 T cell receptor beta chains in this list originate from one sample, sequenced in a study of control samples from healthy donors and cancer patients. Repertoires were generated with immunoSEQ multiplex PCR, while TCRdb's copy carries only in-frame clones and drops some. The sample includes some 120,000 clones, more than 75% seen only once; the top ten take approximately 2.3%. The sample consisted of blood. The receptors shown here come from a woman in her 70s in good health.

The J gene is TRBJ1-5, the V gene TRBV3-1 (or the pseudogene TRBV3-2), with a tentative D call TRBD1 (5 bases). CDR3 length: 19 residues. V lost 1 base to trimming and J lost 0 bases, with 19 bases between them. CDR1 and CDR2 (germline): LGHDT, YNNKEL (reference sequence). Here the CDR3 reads CASSQGGIGDPYSNQPQHF. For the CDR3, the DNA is TGTGCCAGCAGCCAAGGGGGGATTGGGGATCCCTATAGCAATCAGCCCCAGCATTTT.

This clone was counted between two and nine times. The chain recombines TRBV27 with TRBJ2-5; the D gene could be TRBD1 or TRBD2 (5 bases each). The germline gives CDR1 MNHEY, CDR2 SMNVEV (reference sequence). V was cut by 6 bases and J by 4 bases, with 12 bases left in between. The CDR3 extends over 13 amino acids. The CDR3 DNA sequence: TGTGCCAGCAGAGTTTCTGGGGGAGAGACCCAGTACTTC. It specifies CASRVSGGETQYF.

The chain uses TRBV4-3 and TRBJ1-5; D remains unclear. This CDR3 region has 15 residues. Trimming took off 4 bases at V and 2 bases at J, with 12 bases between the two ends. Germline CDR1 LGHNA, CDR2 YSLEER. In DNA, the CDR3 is TGCGCCAGCAGCCGAAACAACCTGGGCAATCAGCCCCAGCATTTT. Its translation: CASSRNNLGNQPQHF.

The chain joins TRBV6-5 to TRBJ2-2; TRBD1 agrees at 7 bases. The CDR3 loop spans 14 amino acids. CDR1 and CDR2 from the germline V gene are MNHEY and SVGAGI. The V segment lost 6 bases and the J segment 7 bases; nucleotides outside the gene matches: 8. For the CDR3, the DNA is TGTGCCAGCAGCAGGGACAGCTTTATCGGGGAGCTGTTTTTT. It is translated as CASSRDSFIGELFF.

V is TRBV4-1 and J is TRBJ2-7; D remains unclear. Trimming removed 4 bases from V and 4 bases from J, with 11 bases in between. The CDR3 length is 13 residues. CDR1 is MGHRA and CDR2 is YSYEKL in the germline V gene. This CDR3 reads CASSRSITYEQYF. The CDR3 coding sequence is TGCGCCAGCAGCCGCTCGATAACTTACGAGCAGTACTTC.

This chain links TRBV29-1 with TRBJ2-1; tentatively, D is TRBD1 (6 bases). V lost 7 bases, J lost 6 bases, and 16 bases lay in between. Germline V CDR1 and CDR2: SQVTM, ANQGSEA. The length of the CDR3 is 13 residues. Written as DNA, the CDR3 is TGCAGCGCGGGGCCCGCAGGGGTCAATGAGCAGTTCTTC. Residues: CSAGPAGVNEQFF.

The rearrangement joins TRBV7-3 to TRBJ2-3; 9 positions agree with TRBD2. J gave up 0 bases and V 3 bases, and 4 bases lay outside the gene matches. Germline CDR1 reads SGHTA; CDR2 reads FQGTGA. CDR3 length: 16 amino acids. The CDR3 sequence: CASSLGGGASTDTQYF. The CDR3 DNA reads TGTGCCAGCAGCTTGGGCGGGGGGGCTAGCACAGATACGCAGTATTTT.

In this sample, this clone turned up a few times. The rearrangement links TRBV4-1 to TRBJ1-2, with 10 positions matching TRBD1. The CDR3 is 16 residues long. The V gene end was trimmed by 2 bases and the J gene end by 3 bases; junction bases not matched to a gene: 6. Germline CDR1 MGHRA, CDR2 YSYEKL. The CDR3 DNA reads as TGCGCCAGCAGCCAACTTTTCGGGACAGGGGACTATGGCTACACCTTC. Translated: CASSQLFGTGDYGYTF.

The CDR3 loop reads CASSFLNTEAFF. CDR3 nucleotide sequence: TGTGCCAGCAGCTTCTTGAACACTGAAGCTTTCTTT. The chain carries TRBV7-9 and TRBJ1-1, with no clear D. V lost 3 bases and J 0 bases, leaving 2 bases between the germline ends. The germline CDR1 and CDR2 sequences are SEHNR and FQNEAQ (reference sequence). The CDR3 has 12 amino acids.

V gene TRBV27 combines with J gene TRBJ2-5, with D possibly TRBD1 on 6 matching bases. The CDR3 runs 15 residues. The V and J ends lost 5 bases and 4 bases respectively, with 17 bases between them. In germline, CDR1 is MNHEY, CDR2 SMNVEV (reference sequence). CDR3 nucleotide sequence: TGTGCCAGCAGTCCACCCACAGGGTATGGAGAGACCCAGTACTTC. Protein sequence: CASSPPTGYGETQYF.

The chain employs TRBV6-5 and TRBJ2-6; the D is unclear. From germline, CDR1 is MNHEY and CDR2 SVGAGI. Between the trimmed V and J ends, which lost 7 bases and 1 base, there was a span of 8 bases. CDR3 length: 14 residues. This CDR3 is CASMELSGANVLTF. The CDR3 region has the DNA TGTGCCAGCATGGAGTTGTCTGGGGCCAACGTCCTGACTTTC.

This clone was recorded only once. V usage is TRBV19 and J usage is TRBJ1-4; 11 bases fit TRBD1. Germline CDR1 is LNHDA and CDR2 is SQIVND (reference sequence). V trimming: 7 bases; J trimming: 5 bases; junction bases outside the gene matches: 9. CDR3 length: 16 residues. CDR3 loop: CASNDPGQGGNEKLFF. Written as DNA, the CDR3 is TGTGCCAGTAATGATCCGGGACAGGGGGGCAATGAAAAACTGTTTTTT.

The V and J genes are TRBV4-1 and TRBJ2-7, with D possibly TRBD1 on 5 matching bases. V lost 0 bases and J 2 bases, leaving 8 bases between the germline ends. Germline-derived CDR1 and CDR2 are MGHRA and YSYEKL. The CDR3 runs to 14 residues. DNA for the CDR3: TGCGCCAGCAGCCAAGAACAGGCCGCCTACGAGCAGTACTTC. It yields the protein CASSQEQAAYEQYF.

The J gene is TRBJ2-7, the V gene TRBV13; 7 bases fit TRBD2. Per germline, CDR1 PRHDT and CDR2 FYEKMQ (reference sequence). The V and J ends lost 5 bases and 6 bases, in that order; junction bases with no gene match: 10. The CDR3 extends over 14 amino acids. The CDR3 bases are TGTGCCAGCAGCATCGGGGGGAGAGGTTTCGAGCAGTACTTC. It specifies CASSIGGRGFEQYF.

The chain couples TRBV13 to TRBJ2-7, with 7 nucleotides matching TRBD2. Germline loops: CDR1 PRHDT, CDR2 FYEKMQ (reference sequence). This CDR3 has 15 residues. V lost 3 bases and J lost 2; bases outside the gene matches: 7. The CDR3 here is CASSFGLGRAYEQYF. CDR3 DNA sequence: TGTGCCAGCAGCTTTGGACTAGGGCGGGCCTACGAGCAGTACTTC.

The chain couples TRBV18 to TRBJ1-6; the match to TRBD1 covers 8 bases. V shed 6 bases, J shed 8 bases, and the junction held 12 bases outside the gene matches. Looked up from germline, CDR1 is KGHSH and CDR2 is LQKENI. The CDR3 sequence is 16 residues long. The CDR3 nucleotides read TGTGCCAGCTCCCAGGGTGCGCAGGGGGCTCATTCACCCCTCCACTTT. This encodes CASSQGAQGAHSPLHF.

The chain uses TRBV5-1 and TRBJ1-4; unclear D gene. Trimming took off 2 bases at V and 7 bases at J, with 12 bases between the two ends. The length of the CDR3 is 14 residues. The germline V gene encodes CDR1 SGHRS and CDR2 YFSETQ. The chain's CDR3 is CASSFGGSSEKLFF. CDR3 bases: TGCGCCAGCAGCTTCGGCGGGAGTAGTGAAAAACTGTTTTTT.

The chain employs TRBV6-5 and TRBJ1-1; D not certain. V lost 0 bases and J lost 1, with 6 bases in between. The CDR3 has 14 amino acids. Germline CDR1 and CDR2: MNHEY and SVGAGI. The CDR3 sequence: CASSYSAGNTEAFF. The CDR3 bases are TGTGCCAGCAGTTACTCGGCAGGGAACACTGAAGCTTTCTTT.

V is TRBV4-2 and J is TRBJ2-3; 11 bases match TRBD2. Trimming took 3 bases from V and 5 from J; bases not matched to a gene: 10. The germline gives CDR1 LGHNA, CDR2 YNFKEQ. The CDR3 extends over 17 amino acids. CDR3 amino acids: CASSQRLAGSFEDTQYF. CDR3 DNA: TGTGCCAGCAGCCAGAGACTAGCGGGGTCGTTTGAAGATACGCAGTATTTT.

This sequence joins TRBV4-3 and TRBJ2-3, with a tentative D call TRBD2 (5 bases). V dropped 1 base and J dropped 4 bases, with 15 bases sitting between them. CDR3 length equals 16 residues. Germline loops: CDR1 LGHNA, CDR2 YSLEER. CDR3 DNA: TGCGCCAGCAGCCAAGGTCACGGGGTTGGGGCAGATACGCAGTATTTT. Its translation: CASSQGHGVGADTQYF.

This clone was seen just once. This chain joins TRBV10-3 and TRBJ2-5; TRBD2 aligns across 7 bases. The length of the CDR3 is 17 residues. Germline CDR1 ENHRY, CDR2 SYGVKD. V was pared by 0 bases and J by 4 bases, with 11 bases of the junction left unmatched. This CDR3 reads CAISESRTSGRRETQYF. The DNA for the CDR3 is TGTGCCATCAGTGAGTCTCGGACTAGTGGGAGGAGAGAGACCCAGTACTTC.

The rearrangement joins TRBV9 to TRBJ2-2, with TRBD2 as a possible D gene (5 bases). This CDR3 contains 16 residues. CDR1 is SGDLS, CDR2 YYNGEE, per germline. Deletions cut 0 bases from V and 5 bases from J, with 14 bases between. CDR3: CASSVAASGRTGELFF. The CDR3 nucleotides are TGTGCCAGCAGCGTAGCGGCCAGCGGTCGGACCGGGGAGCTGTTTTTT. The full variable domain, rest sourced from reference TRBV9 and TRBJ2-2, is DSGVTQTPKHLITATGQRVTLRCSPRSGDLSVYWYQQSLDQGLQFLIQYYNGEERAKGNILERFSAQQFPDLHSELNLSSLELGDSALYFCASSVAASGRTGELFFGEGSRLTVL.

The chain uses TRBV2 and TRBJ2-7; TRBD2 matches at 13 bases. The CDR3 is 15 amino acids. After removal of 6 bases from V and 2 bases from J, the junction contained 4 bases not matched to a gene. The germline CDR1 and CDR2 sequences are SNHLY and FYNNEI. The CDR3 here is CASRSTSGGAYEQYF. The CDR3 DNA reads TGTGCCAGCAGATCCACTAGCGGGGGGGCCTACGAGCAGTACTTC. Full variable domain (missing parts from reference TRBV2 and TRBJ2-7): EPEVTQTPSHQVTQMGQEVILRCVPISNHLYFYWYRQILGQKVEFLVSFYNNEISEKSEIFDDQFSVERPDGSNFTLKIRSTKLEDSAMYFCASRSTSGGAYEQYFGPGTRLTVT.

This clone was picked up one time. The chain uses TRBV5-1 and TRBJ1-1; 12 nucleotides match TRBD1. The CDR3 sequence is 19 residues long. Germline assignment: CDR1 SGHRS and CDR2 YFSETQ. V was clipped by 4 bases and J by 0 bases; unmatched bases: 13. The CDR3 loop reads CASSTMGTGGLGMNTEAFF. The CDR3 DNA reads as TGCGCCAGCAGCACGATGGGGACAGGGGGCCTGGGGATGAACACTGAAGCTTTCTTT.

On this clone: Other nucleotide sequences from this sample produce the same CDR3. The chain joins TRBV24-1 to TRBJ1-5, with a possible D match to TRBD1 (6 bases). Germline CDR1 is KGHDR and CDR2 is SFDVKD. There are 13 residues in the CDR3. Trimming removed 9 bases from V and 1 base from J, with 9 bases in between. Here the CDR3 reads CATGDRSNQPQHF. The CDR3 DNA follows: TGTGCCACCGGCGACAGGAGCAATCAGCCCCAGCATTTT.

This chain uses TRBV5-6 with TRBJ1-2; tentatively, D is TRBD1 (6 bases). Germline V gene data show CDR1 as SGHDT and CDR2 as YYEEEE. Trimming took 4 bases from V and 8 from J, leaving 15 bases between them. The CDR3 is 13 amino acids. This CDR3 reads CASSPGGGGGYTF. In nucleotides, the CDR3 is TGTGCCAGCAGCCCCGGAGGAGGGGGGGGCTACACCTTC.

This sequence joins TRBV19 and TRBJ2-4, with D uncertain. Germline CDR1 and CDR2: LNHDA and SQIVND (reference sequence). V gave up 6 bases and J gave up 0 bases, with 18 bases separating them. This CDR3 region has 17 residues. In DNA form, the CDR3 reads TGTGCCAGTAGCCTTGACATGACCCGCCTAGCCAAAAACATTCAGTACTTC. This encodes CASSLDMTRLAKNIQYF.